Below, 13 T cell receptor beta chains from the same sample are listed, as sequenced in a study of cytomegalovirus exposure and HLA in healthy donors (dated by TCRdb to the late 2010s). Libraries came from the immunoSEQ multiplex PCR assay. For the multiplex PCR, a mixture combining 60 forward primers for TCR Vbeta segments and 13 reverse primers for TCR Jbeta segments was used. The immuneACCESS repertoire file appears here via TCRdb, limited to in-frame rearrangements. These files lack a portion of the clones; in checked studies, under half of the deficit traces to unresolved V genes, and the cause of the others is not known. The sample table contains about 140,000 clones; only one count was recorded for 60% to 80% of them. The ten largest account for roughly 0.99% of the sample. Sequencing was performed on PBMCs. The receptors here all came from a male donor in good health and CMV-seronegative.

This rearrangement joins TRBV7-2 to TRBJ1-6; D gene unclear. Germline assignment: CDR1 SGHTA and CDR2 FQGNSA. CDR3 length equals 15 residues. Trimming took off 3 bases at V and 4 bases at J, with 10 bases between the two ends. CDR3 nucleotides: TGTGCCAGCAGCTTCTCGGGGATTTATAATTCACCCCTCCACTTT. It encodes CASSFSGIYNSPLHF.

This chain links TRBV7-8 with TRBJ2-5; perhaps TRBD2 as D (6 bases). The CDR3 is made up of 14 amino acids. Between the trimmed V and J ends, which lost 5 bases and 4 bases, there was a span of 14 bases. In germline, CDR1 is SGHVS, CDR2 FQNEAQ. Here the CDR3 reads CASSPRLVGETQYF. CDR3 sequence (DNA): TGTGCCAGCAGCCCCCGACTAGTAGGAGAGACCCAGTACTTC.

In its sample, this clone was seen once. The chain couples TRBV7-2 to TRBJ2-1, with 13 bases that match TRBD2. This CDR3 is 15 amino acids long. The trim removed 4 bases at V and 6 bases at J, leaving 3 bases unmatched. Per germline, CDR1 SGHTA and CDR2 FQGNSA. The CDR3 DNA sequence: TGTGCCAGCAGCTCCGGACTAGCGGGGGTCAATGAGCAGTTCTTC. Encoded protein: CASSSGLAGVNEQFF.

This clone was seen only once. The chain is built from TRBV18 and TRBJ2-5, with D maybe TRBD2 (6 bases). Per the germline V gene, CDR1 is KGHSH and CDR2 is LQKENI. The CDR3 sequence is 14 residues long. Trimming stripped 3 bases from V and 5 bases from J, with 13 bases between. In DNA, the CDR3 is TGTGCCAGCTCACCCAAGACTAGTTTTGAGACCCAGTACTTC. It codes for CASSPKTSFETQYF.

V gene TRBV9 combines with J gene TRBJ1-1; TRBD1 aligns across 8 bases. Germline values: CDR1 SGDLS, CDR2 YYNGEE. Trimming cost V 2 bases and J 0 bases; bases outside gene matches: 9. The CDR3 covers 17 residues. The CDR3 sequence: CASSVLTGGSMNTEAFF. The CDR3 bases are TGTGCCAGCAGCGTCCTCACAGGGGGAAGCATGAACACTGAAGCTTTCTTT.

CDR3 coding DNA: TGTGCCTGGAACCTTGGACAGGGCTATAATTCACCCCTCCACTTT. Its translation: CAWNLGQGYNSPLHF. The V and J genes are TRBV30 and TRBJ1-6, with 8 positions matching TRBD1. Germline-derived CDR1 and CDR2 are GTSNPN and SVGIG (reference sequence). The V gene end was trimmed by 4 bases and the J gene end by 3 bases; junction bases not matched to a gene: 5. The CDR3 runs 15 residues.

V gene TRBV5-1 combines with J gene TRBJ1-4; no firm D call. The CDR3 consists of 15 residues. Trimming pared 4 bases from V and 0 bases from J, leaving 10 bases between. Germline CDR1 and CDR2: SGHRS and YFSETQ. CDR3 nucleotide sequence: TGCGCCAGCAGCAACCCAGAATCAACTAATGAAAAACTGTTTTTT. As protein: CASSNPESTNEKLFF.

This chain uses TRBV19 with TRBJ2-7; tentative D call: TRBD2 (5 bases). Trimming pared 4 bases from V and 3 bases from J, leaving 13 bases between. Germline V gives CDR1 LNHDA, CDR2 SQIVND (reference sequence). The CDR3 has 14 residues. The CDR3 loop reads CASSTTGGFYEQYF. As DNA, the CDR3 is TGTGCCAGTAGTACAACCGGAGGCTTCTACGAGCAGTACTTC.

The V gene is TRBV7-9, the J gene TRBJ1-4; D call uncertain. Per germline, CDR1 SEHNR and CDR2 FQNEAQ (reference sequence). V lost 1 base and J 5 bases, leaving 11 bases between the germline ends. The CDR3 contains 15 residues. In DNA form, the CDR3 reads TGTGCCAGCAGCTTAGGGCAGGCCATGAATGAAAAACTGTTTTTT. This gives the protein CASSLGQAMNEKLFF.

The chain recombines TRBV29-1 with TRBJ1-2; D remains ambiguous. The ends were cut back, 3 bases at V and 3 bases at J, with 8 bases in the middle. Germline-derived CDR1 and CDR2 are SQVTM and ANQGSEA. The CDR3 runs to 12 residues. DNA of the CDR3: TGCAGCGTTGATATGGGCGACTATGGCTACACCTTC. This encodes CSVDMGDYGYTF. Drawing the rest from reference TRBV29-1 and TRBJ1-2, the complete variable domain is SAVISQKPSRDICQRGTSLTIQCQVDSQVTMMFWYRQQPGQSLTLIATANQGSEATYESGFVIDKFPISRPNLTFSTLTVSNMSPEDSSIYLCSVDMGDYGYTFGSGTRLTVV.

This clone was recorded only once. The DNA of the CDR3 is TGTGCCAGCAGTGACTCGGGGACTAGCGGGGGGGAATTCTTC. Translation gives CASSDSGTSGGEFF. The chain recombines TRBV6-4 with TRBJ2-1; 16 bases match TRBD2. After removal of 0 bases from V and 16 bases from J, the junction contained 3 bases not matched to a gene. CDR3 length: 14 amino acids. Germline V gene lookup returns CDR1 MRHNA and CDR2 SNTAGT.

This chain joins TRBV15 and TRBJ1-1; no definite D call. V was trimmed by 1 base and J by 8 bases, leaving 8 bases between them. Germline V gene data show CDR1 as LNHNV and CDR2 as YYDKDF (reference sequence). The CDR3 consists of 12 residues. Written as DNA, the CDR3 is TGTGCCACCAGCAGAGCGAGGTTGGAAGCTTTCTTT. It encodes CATSRARLEAFF. The full variable domain, its missing parts supplied by reference TRBV15 and TRBJ1-1, is DAMVIQNPRYQVTQFGKPVTLSCSQTLNHNVMYWYQQKSSQAPKLLFHYYDKDFNNEADTPDNFQSRRPNTSFCFLDIRSPGLGDTAMYLCATSRARLEAFFGQGTRLTVV.

This clone came up once. The chain recombines TRBV5-4 with TRBJ2-7; TRBD1 agrees at 8 bases. The length of the CDR3 is 15 residues. Germline values: CDR1 SGHNT, CDR2 YYREEE (reference sequence). With 4 bases clipped from V and 0 bases from J, the junction kept 6 bases outside the gene matches. The CDR3 loop is CASSLYRGSSYEQYF. CDR3 coding DNA: TGTGCCAGCAGCCTATACAGGGGGAGCTCCTACGAGCAGTACTTC. The whole variable domain, filled in from reference TRBV5-4 and TRBJ2-7, reads ETGVTQSPTHLIKTRGQQVTLRCSSQSGHNTVSWYQQALGQGPQFIFQYYREEENGRGNFPPRFSGLQFPNYSSELNVNALELDDSALYLCASSLYRGSSYEQYFGPGTRLTVT.